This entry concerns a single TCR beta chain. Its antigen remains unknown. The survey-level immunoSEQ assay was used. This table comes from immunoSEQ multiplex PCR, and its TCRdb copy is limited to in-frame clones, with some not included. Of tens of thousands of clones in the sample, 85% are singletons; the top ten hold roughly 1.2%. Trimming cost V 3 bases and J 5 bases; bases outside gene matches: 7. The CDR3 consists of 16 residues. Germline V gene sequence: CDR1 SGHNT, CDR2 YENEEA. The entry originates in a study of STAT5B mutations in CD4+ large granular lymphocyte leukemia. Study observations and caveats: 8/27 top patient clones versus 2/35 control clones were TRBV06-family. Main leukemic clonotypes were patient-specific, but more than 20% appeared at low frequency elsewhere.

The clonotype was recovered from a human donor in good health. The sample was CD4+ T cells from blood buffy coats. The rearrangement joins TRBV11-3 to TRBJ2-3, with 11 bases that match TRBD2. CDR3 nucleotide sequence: TGTGCCAGCAGCTTTAGCGGGGGGGCCGGTGGAGATACGCAGTATTTT. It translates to CASSFSGGAGGDTQYF.